The present entry profiles one T cell receptor beta chain with its context. The method was immunoSEQ multiplex PCR; TCRdb's version includes in-frame clones alone and lacks a portion of them. The sample holds tens of thousands of clones, around 90% seen once. The sample belongs to a study of T cells in localized non-small cell lung cancer. J was trimmed by 3 bases and V by 3 bases; bases with no gene match: 1. CDR3 length equals 15 residues. Germline CDR1 SGHNT, CDR2 YYREEE (reference sequence). The specimen was peripheral blood, collected before any cancer treatment. V is TRBV5-4 and J is TRBJ2-5; 14 bases align to TRBD2. This receptor was obtained from a woman aged 40-75 years with stage I squamous cell lung carcinoma. The CDR3 DNA is TGTGCCAGCAGCTCGGGACTAGCGGGGGAAGAGACCCAGTACTTC. Translation gives CASSSGLAGEETQYF.